What follows are 3 T cell receptor beta chains derived from one specimen sequenced in a study of T cells after yellow fever vaccination. From the 5' RACE reads, TCRdb called clonotypes with MiXCR, one entry per CDR3 protein. The sample has tens of thousands of distinct CDR3 sequences; 7% to 9% are singletons. Sequenced material: CD8+ T cells sorted from PBMCs, taken less than 16 days after the first yellow fever vaccination. The receptors stem from a young man who received the YFV17D yellow fever vaccine.

Many counts were recorded for this clonotype. The rearrangement links TRBV11-2 to TRBJ2-2, with 9 bases lining up with TRBD2. CDR1 and CDR2 (germline): SGHAT, FQNNGV. This CDR3 contains 19 residues. V lost 5 bases to trimming and J lost 3 bases; unmatched junction nucleotides: 16. CDR3 sequence reads: CASSPIGSSGAVDTGELFF. The CDR3 DNA reads TGTGCCAGCAGCCCAATTGGGTCTAGCGGGGCAGTTGACACCGGGGAGCTGTTTTTT.

This clonotype was counted only a few times. At one end the junction does not follow the germline gene, possibly because of a read error. The V call is TRBV20-1, the J call TRBJ2-5; D gene unclear. Germline CDR1 reads DFQATT; CDR2 reads SNEGSKA (reference sequence). The CDR3 extends over 12 amino acids. CDR3 residues: CSAREWSETQYF. The DNA for the CDR3 is TGCAGTGCCAGAGAGTGGTCGGAGACCCAGTACTTC.

This clonotype was counted at least ten times. The chain joins TRBV9 to TRBJ2-2; the match to TRBD2 covers 8 bases. CDR3 size: 16 residues. CDR1 is SGDLS, CDR2 YYNGEE, per germline. J was trimmed by 0 bases and V by 4 bases; bases with no gene match: 5. CDR3 in amino acids: CASSHPAGANTGELFF. The CDR3 DNA sequence: TGTGCCAGCAGCCACCCAGCGGGGGCGAACACCGGGGAGCTGTTTTTT.